The entry below gives a single TCR beta chain sequence along with its context. Antigen unknown. With V trimmed by 4 bases and J by 1 base, 9 bases remained unmatched. The CDR3 has 17 residues. In germline, CDR1 is MGHDK, CDR2 SYGVNS. 60 Vbeta and 13 Jbeta primers were used in PCR. Here immunoSEQ multiplex PCR was the method, and the copy in TCRdb shows in-frame clones only, minus some. The sample lists about 130,000 clones, around 80% occurring once. The data belong to a study of cytomegalovirus exposure and HLA in healthy donors. Points from the study as a whole: Per a prior analysis, the majority of TCR beta V segments were productive roughly 87% or roughly 30% of the time.

Healthy people donating bone marrow made up the donors. Sequencing was carried out using PBMCs. The rearrangement uses TRBV25-1 and TRBJ2-2; 7 positions match TRBD1. The source of this sequence is a man aged 30 to 45 in good health and CMV-seropositive. CDR3 amino acids: CASSVRQGRQNTGELFF. As DNA, the CDR3 is TGTGCCAGCAGTGTAAGACAGGGCCGCCAGAACACCGGGGAGCTGTTTTTT.